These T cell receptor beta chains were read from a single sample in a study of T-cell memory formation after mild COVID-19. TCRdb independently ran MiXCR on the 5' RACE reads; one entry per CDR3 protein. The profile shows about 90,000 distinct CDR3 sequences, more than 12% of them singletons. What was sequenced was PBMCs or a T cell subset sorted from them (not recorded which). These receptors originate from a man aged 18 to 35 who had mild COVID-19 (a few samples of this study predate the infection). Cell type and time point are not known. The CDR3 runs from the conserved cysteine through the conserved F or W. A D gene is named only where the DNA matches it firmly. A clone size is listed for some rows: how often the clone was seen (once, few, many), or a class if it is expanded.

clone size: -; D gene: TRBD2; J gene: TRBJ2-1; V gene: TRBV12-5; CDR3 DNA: TGTGCTAGTGGCTCGAGGGTAGCGGGGCCGTACAATGAGCAGTTCTTC; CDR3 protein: CASGSRVAGPYNEQFF
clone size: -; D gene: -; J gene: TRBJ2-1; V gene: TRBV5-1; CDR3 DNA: TGCGCCAGCAGCTTGTATCCGGAGGGGGATGAGCAGTTCTTC; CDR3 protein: CASSLYPEGDEQFF
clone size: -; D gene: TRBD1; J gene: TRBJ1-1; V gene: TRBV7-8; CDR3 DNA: TGTGCCAGCAGCGACCACTTAATGGGACAGGGCTCCACTGAAGCTTTCTTT; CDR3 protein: CASSDHLMGQGSTEAFF
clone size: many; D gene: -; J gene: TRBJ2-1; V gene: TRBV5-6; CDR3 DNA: TGTGCCAGCAGCTTAGGAAGACTAGTGAACAATGAGCAGTTCTTC; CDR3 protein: CASSLGRLVNNEQFF
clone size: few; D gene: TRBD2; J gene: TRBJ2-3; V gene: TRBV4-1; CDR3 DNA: TGCGCCAGCAGCCACGGACTAGCGGGGGATCGTACGCAGTATTTT; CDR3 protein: CASSHGLAGDRTQYF
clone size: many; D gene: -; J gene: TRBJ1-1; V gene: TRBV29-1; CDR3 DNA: TGCAGCTTTGGTAGATGGGGTACTGAAGCTTTCTTT; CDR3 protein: CSFGRWGTEAFF
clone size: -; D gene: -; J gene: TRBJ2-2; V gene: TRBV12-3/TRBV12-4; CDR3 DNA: TGTGCCAGCACCGACGAGGGCACCGGGGAGCTGTTTTTT; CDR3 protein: CASTDEGTGELFF
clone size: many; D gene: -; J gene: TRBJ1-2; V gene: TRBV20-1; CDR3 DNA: TGCAGTGCGCGAAGGGTCGGTCCCGCTAACTATGGCTACACCTTC; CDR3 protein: CSARRVGPANYGYTF
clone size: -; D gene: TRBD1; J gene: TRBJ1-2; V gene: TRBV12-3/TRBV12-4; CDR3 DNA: TGTGCCAGCAGATCCATGACAGGGAACTATGGCTACACCTTC; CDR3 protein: CASRSMTGNYGYTF
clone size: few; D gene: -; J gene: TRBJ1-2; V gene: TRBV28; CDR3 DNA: TGTGCCAGCAGTTTATCCCGACAGTTTTCCCATGGCTACACCTTC; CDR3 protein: CASSLSRQFSHGYTF
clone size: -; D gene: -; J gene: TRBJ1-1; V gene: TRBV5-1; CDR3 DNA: TGCGCCAGCAGCCCCCTTGGGAACACTGAAGCTTTCTTT; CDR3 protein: CASSPLGNTEAFF
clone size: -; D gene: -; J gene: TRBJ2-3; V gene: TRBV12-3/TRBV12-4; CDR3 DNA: TGTGCCAGCAGTTTCTCAAGGGGGGGCGCAGATACGCAGTATTTT; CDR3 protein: CASSFSRGGADTQYF
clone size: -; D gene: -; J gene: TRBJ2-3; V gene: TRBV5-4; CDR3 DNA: TGTGCCAGCAGCTTGGACGCGGATACGCAGTATTTT; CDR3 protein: CASSLDADTQYF
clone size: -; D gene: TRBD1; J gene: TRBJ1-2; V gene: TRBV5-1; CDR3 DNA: TGCGCCAGCAGCCAGAAGACAGGGGGCTTCGGTGGCTACACCTTC; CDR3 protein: CASSQKTGGFGGYTF
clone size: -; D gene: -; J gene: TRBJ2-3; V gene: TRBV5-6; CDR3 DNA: TGTGCCAGCAGCTTGACAAGTCGGACGGCAGATACGCAGTATTTT; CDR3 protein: CASSLTSRTADTQYF
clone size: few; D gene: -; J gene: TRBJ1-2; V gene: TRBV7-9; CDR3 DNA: TGTGCCAGCAGCTTAGTCGGACTGACTAACTATGGCTACACCTTC; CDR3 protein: CASSLVGLTNYGYTF
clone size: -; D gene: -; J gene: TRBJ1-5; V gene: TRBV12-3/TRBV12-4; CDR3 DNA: TGTGCCAGCAGTTTTTTGGGGGCGGATCAGCCCCAGCATTTT; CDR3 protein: CASSFLGADQPQHF
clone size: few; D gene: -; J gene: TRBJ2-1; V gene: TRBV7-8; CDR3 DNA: TGTGCCAGCAGCGCGACCACGGCTGGGGAGCAGTTCTTC; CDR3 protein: CASSATTAGEQFF
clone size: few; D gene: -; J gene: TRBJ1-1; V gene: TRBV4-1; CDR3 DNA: TGCGCCAGCAGACACACTCCGGGACACGTGAACAATGAAGCTTTCTTT; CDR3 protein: CASRHTPGHVNNEAFF
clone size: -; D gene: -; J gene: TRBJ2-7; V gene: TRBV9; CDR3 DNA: TGTGCCAGCAGCTCAGGGGGACGGGGGGGCTACGAGCAGTACTTC; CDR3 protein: CASSSGGRGGYEQYF
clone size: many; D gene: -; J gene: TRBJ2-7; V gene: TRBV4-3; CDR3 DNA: TGCGCCAGCAGCCAAGATCCAGGGGGGGCCCTCCGATCCTACGAGCAGTACTTC; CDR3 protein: CASSQDPGGALRSYEQYF
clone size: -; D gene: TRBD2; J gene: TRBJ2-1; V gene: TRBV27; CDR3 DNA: TGTGCCAGCACTCTAGCGGGGGGCCAGAGCTCCTACAATGAGCAGTTCTTC; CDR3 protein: CASTLAGGQSSYNEQFF
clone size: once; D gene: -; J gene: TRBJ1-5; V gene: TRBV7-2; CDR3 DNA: TGTGCCAGCAGCCCCGACGCTGGGAATAGCAATCAGCCCCAGCATTTT; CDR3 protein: CASSPDAGNSNQPQHF
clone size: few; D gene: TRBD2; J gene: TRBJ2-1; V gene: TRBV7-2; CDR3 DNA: TGTGCCAGCAGCTTAGTCCCAGCGGGGGCCTCCTACAATGAGCAGTTCTTC; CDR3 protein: CASSLVPAGASYNEQFF
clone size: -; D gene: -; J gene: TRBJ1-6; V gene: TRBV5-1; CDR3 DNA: TGCGCCAGCAGCTTGGAAGTACGGCTGGATTGGGATTCACCCCTCCACTTT; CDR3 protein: CASSLEVRLDWDSPLHF
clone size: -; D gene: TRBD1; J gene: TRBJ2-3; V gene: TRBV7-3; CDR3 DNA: TGTGCCAGCAGCCGGACAGGGGGCGTAGCAGATACGCAGTATTTT; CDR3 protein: CASSRTGGVADTQYF
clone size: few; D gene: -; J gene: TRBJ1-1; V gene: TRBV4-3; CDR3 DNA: TGCGCCAGCAGCCAAGATCCAGGGATACGGAACACTGAAGCTTTCTTT; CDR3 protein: CASSQDPGIRNTEAFF
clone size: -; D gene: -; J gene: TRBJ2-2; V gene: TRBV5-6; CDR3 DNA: TGTGCCAGCAGATGGGGGAACGGGAACACCGGGGAGCTGTTTTTT; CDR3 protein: CASRWGNGNTGELFF
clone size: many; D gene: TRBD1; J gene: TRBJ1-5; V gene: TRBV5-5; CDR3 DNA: TGTGCCAGCAGCTTGGCCGGGACAGGGGTTCAGCCCCAGCATTTT; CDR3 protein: CASSLAGTGVQPQHF
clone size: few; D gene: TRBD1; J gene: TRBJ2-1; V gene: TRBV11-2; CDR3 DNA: TGTGCCAGCAGCTTCAGACAGGGATACTACAATGAGCAGTTCTTC; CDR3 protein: CASSFRQGYYNEQFF
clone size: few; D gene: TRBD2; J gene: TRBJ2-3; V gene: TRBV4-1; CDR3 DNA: TGCGCCAGCAGCCAAGCGACTAGCGGTCTATCCACAGATACGCAGTATTTT; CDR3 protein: CASSQATSGLSTDTQYF
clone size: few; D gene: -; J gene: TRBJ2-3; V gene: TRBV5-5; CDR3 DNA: TGTGCCAGCAGCATAGGAAGGGGAGGAACAGATACGCAGTATTTT; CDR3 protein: CASSIGRGGTDTQYF
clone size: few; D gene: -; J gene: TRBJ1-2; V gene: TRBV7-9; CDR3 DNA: TGTGCCAGCAGCCAAGGAGCTACTAACTATGGCTACACCTTC; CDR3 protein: CASSQGATNYGYTF
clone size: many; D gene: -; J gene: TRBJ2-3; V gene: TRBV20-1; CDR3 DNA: TGCAGTGCGCGGACCCGGGACTTCAGCACAGATACGCAGTATTTT; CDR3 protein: CSARTRDFSTDTQYF
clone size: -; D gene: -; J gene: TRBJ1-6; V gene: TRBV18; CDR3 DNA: TGTGCCAGCTCACCCCGGGGACACCTATCCTATAATTCACCCCTCCACTTT; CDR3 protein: CASSPRGHLSYNSPLHF
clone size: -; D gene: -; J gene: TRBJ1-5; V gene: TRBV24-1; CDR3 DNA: TGTGCCACCAGTGCGAGGGGTAAGCAGCCCCAGCATTTT; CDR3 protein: CATSARGKQPQHF
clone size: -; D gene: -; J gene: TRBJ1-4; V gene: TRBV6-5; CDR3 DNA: TGTGCCAGCGGGCAAGGAACTAATGAAAAACTGTTTTTT; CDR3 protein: CASGQGTNEKLFF
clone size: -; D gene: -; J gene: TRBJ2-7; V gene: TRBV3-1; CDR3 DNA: TGTGCCAGCAGCCAAACCTCCTTCCGCTGGAGCTCCTACGAGCAGTACTTC; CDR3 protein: CASSQTSFRWSSYEQYF
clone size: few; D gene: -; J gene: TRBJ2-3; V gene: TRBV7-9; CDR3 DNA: TGTGCCAGCAGCATCAAACTAGCAGATACGCAGTATTTT; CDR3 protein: CASSIKLADTQYF
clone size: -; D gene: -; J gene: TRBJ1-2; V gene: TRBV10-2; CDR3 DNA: TGCGCCAGCAGTGAGATAGGTCGGGACGGAATCTATGGCTACACCTTC; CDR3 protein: CASSEIGRDGIYGYTF
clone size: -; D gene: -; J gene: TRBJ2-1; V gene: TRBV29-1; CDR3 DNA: TGCAGCGTCCAGGGGGGGGGATGGAACAATGAGCAGTTCTTC; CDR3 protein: CSVQGGGWNNEQFF
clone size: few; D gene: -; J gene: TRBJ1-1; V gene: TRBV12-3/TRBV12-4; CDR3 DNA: TGTGCCAGCAGAACTACTCCGAGTAGTGCTTTCTTT; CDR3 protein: CASRTTPSSAFF
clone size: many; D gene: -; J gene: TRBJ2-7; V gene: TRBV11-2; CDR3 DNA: TGTGCCAGCGGTGTGGGTGCCTCCTACGAGCAGTACTTC; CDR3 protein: CASGVGASYEQYF
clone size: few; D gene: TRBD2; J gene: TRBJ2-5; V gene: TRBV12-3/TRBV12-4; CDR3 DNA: TGTGCCAGCAGCCTCTCGGGAGGCGGGCTCGGGGAGACCCAGTACTTC; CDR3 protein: CASSLSGGGLGETQYF
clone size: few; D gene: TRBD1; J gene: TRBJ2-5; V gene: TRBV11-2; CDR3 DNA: TGTGCCAGCAGCCAGACAGGGCCGGAAGAGACCCAGTACTTC; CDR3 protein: CASSQTGPEETQYF
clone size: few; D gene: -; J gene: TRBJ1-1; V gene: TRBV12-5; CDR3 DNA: TGTGCTAGTGGTTTGTTGGACACTGAAGCTTTCTTT; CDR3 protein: CASGLLDTEAFF
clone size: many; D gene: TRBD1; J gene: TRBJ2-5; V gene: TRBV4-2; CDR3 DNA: TGTGCCAGCAGCCAAGATGGACAGGGCGGACAAGAGACCCAGTACTTC; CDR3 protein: CASSQDGQGGQETQYF
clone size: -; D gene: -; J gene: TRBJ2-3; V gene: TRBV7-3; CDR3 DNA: TGTGCCAGCAGCGAACTAGAGACAGATACGCAGTATTTT; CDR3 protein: CASSELETDTQYF
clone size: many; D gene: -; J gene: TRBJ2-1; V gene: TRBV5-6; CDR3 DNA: TGTGCCAGCAGTCCCCCGGGGGCCCAATACAATGAGCAGTTCTTC; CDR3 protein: CASSPPGAQYNEQFF
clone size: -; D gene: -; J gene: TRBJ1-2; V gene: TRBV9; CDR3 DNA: TGTGCCAGCAGCGTAGCTTCGGCAGGGAACTATGGCTACACCTTC; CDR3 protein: CASSVASAGNYGYTF
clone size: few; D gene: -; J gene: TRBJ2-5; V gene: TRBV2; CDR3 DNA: TGTGCCAGCAGTGAAATCACGGACAGCCAAGAGACCCAGTACTTC; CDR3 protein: CASSEITDSQETQYF
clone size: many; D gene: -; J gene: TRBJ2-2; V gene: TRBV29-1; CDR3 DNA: TGCAGCGTTGGGTTTGGGGGACGGGAGCTGTTTTTT; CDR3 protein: CSVGFGGRELFF
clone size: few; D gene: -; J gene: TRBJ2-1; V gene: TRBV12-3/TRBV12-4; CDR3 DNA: TGTGCCAGCAGTGTTAGTAATGAGCAGTTCTTC; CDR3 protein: CASSVSNEQFF
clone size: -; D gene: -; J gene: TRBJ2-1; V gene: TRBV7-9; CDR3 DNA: TGTGCCGGAGAGGGGGTGCTACAGTGGGATGAGCAGTTCTTC; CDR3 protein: CAGEGVLQWDEQFF
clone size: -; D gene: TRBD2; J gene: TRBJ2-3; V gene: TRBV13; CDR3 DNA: TGTGCCAGCAGCCCCCGGACTAGCGGGGCAGCTAGCACAGATACGCAGTATTTT; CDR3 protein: CASSPRTSGAASTDTQYF
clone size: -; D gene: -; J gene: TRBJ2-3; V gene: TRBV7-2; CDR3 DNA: TGTGCCAGCAGTCTAGGTCCCCTACAGGAGGCGCGGACCCACACGCAGTATTTT; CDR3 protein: CASSLGPLQEARTHTQYF
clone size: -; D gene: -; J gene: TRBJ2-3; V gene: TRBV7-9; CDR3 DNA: TGTGCCAGCAGCTTAGTGGGCGGAACAGATACGCAGTATTTT; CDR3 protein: CASSLVGGTDTQYF
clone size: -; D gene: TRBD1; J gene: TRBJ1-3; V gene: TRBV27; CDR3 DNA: TGTGCCAGCAGTTCGACAGGGCCGGGAACCATATATTTT; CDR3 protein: CASSSTGPGTIYF
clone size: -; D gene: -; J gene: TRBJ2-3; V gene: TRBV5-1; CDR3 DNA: TGCGCCAGCAGCCGTGAGGGAGGGGGCATTAGCACAGATACGCAGTATTTT; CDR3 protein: CASSREGGGISTDTQYF